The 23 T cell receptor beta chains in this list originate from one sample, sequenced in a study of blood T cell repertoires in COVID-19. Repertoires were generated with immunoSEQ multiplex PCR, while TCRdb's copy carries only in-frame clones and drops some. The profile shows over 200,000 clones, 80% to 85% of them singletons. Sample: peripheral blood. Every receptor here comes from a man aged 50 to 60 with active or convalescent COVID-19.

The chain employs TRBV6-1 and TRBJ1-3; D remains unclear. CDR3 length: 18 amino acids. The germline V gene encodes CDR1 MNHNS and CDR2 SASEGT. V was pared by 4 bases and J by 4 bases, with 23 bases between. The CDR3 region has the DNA TGTGCCAGCAGTGGAAGGCGAGGAATCGTCCGTGACGGAAACACCATATATTTT. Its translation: CASSGRRGIVRDGNTIYF.

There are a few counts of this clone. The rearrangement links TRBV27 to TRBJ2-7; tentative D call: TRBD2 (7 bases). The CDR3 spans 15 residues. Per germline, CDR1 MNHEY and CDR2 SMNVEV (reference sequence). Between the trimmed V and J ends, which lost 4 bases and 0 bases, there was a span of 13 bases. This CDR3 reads CASSYSGGSSYEQYF. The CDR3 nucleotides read TGTGCCAGCAGTTACTCGGGGGGCAGCTCCTACGAGCAGTACTTC.

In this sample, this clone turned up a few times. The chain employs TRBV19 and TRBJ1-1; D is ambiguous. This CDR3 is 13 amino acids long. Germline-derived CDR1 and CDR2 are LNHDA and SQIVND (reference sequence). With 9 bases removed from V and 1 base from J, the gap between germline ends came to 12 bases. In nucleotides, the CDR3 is TGTGCCAGCGGAAACGGGAGGAACACTGAAGCTTTCTTT. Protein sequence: CASGNGRNTEAFF.

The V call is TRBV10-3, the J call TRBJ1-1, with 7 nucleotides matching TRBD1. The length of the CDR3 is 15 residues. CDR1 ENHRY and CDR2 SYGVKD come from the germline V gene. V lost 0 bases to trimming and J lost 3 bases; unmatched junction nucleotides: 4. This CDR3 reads CAISESSQGDTEAFF. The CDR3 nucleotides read TGTGCCATCAGTGAGTCGAGTCAGGGGGACACTGAAGCTTTCTTT.

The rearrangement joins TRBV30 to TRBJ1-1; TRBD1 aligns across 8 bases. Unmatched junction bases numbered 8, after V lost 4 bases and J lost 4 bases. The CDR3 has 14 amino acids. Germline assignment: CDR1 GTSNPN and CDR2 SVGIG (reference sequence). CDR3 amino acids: CAWTGQGIGTEAFF. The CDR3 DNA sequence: TGTGCCTGGACTGGACAGGGTATCGGCACTGAAGCTTTCTTT.

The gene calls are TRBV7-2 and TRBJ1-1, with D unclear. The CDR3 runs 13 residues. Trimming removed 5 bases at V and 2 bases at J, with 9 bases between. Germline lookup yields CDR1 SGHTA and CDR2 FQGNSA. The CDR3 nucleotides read TGTGCCAGCAGCCGCAGTCCCAACACTGAAGCTTTCTTT. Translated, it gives CASSRSPNTEAFF.

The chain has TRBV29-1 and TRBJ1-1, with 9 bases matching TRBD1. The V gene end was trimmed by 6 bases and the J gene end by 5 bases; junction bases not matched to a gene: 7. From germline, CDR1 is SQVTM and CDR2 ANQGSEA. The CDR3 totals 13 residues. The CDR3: CSVLGQGRTEAFF. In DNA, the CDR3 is TGCAGCGTCCTCGGACAGGGGCGGACTGAAGCTTTCTTT.

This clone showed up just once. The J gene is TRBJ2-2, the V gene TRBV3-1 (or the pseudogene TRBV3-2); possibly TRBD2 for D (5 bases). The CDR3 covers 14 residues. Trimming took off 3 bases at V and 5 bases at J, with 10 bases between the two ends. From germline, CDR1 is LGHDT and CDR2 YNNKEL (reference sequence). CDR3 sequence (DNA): TGTGCCAGCAGCCATGAATCGGGAACCGGGGAGCTGTTTTTT. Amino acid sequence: CASSHESGTGELFF.

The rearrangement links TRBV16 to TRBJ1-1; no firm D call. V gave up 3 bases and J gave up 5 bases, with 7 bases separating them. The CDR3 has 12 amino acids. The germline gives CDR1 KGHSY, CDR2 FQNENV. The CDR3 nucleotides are TGTGCCAGCAGCCATCGGGTTACTGAAGCTTTCTTT. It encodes CASSHRVTEAFF. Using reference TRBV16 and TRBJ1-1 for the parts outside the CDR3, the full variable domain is GEEVAQTPKHLVRGEGQKAKLYCAPIKGHSYVFWYQQVLKNEFKFLISFQNENVFDETGMPKERFSAKCLPNSPCSLEIQATKLEDSAVYFCASSHRVTEAFFGQGTRLTVV.

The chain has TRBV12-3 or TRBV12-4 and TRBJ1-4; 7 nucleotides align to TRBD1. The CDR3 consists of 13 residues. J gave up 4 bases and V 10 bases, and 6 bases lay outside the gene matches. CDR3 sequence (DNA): TGTGCCACAGGAAGGGACAGTAATGAAAAACTGTTTTTT. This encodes CATGRDSNEKLFF.

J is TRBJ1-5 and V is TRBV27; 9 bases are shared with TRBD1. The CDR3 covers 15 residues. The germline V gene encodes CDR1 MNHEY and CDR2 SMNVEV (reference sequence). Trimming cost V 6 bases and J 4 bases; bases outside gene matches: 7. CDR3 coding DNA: TGTGCCAGCAGACACGGACAGGGGTCAAATCAGCCCCAGCATTTT. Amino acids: CASRHGQGSNQPQHF.

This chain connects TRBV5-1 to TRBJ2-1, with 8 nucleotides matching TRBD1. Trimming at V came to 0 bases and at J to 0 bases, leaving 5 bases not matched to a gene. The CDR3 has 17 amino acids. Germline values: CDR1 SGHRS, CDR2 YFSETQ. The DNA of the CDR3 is TGCGCCAGCAGCTTGGCCCCGACAGGGGTCTCCTACAATGAGCAGTTCTTC. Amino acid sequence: CASSLAPTGVSYNEQFF.

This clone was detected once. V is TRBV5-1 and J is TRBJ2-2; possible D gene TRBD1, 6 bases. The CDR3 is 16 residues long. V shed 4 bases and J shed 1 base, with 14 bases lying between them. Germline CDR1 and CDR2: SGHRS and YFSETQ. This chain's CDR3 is CASSPEGTQNTGELFF. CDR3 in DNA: TGCGCCAGCAGCCCGGAAGGGACACAGAACACCGGGGAGCTGTTTTTT.

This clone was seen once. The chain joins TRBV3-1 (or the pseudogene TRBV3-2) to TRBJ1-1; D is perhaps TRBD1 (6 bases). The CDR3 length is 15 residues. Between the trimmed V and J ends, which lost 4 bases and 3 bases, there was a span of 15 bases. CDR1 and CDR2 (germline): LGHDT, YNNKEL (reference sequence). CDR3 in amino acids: CASSPLGTSHTEAFF. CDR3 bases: TGTGCCAGCAGCCCGTTAGGGACAAGTCACACTGAAGCTTTCTTT.

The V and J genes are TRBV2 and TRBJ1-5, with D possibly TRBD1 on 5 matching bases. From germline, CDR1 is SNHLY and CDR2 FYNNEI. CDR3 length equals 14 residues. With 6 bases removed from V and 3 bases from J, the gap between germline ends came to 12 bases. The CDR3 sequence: CASSSRDFNQPQHF. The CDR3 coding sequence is TGTGCCAGCAGCTCCCGGGACTTCAATCAGCCCCAGCATTTT.

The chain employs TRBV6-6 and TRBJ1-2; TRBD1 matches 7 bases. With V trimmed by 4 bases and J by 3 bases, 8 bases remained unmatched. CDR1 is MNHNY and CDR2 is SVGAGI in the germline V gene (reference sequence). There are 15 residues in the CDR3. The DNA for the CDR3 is TGTGCCAGCAGTTTCTCCGGGACAGCCGACTATGGCTACACCTTC. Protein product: CASSFSGTADYGYTF.

In DNA, the CDR3 is TGTGCCAGCAGCTCCCCCCACTCTGCCAGGGGTAAAGCTTTCTTT. Translation gives CASSSPHSARGKAFF. V usage is TRBV7-8 and J usage is TRBJ1-1; perhaps TRBD1 as D (6 bases). The CDR3 is 15 residues long. Germline CDR1 and CDR2: SGHVS and FQNEAQ. V lost 4 bases and J lost 9, with 21 bases in between.

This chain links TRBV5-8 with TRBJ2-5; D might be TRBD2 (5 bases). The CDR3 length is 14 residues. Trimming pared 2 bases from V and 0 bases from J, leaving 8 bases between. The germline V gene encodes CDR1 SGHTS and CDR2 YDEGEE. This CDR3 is CASSFGGHQETQYF. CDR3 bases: TGTGCCAGCAGCTTCGGCGGGCACCAAGAGACCCAGTACTTC.

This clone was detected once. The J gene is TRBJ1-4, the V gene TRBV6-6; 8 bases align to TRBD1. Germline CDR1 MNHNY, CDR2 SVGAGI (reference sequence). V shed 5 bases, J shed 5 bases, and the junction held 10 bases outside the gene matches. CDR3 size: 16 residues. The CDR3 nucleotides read TGTGCCAGCAGTACGCCGGACAGGGATATGAATGAAAAACTGTTTTTT. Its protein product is CASSTPDRDMNEKLFF.

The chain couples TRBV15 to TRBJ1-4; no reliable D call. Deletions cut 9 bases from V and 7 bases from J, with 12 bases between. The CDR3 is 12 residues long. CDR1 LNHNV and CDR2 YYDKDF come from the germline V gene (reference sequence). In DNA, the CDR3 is TGTGCCACTGGGCAGATAGGTGAAAAACTGTTTTTT. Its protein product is CATGQIGEKLFF.

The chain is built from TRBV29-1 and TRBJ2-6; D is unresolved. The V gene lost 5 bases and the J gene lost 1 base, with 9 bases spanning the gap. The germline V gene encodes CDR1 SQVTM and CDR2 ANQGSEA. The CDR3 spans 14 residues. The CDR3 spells CSVSQVSGANVLTF. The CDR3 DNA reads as TGCAGCGTTTCTCAGGTGTCTGGGGCCAACGTCCTGACTTTC.

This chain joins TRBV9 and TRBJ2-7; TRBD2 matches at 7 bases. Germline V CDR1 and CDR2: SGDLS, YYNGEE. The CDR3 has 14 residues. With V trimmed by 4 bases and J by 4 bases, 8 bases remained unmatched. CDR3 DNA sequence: TGTGCCAGCAGCACCCTAGCGGCTGGTTACGAGCAGTACTTC. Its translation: CASSTLAAGYEQYF.

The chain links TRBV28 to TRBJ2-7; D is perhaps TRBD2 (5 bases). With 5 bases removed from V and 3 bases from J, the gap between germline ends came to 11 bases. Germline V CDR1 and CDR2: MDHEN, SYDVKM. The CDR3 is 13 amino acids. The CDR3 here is CASSPEGYYEQYF. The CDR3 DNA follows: TGTGCCAGCAGTCCAGAGGGCTACTACGAGCAGTACTTC.